This TCR beta chain was recovered during a study of OX40 agonist ivuxolimab in advanced cancers. Looking at the study overall: Ivuxolimab is an agonistic anti-OX40 (CD134) antibody, and patients were treated with it. Each patient was given ivuxolimab into a vein every 2 weeks, at 0.01 to 10 mg/kg. Two cutaneous melanoma patients and one hepatocellular carcinoma patient, three in all, had partial responses.

Study-wide results and limits: More expanded clones were seen, on average, in CD8+ T cells than in CD4+.

Turning to this clone: Its antigen remains unknown.

Profiling relied on immunoSEQ multiplex PCR, and the TCRdb table lists in-frame clones only, not all of them. The sample shows 60,000 to 85,000 clones, around 83% of them seen only once. The CDR3 loop spans 13 amino acids. The V end lost 2 bases, the J end lost 2 bases, and 6 bases lay between the germline ends. The V gene's germline CDR1 is SGHNT and CDR2 YENEEA. The TCR was taken from an adult with an advanced solid tumor such as melanoma, head and neck, liver or kidney cancer. The source was CD4+ or CD8+ T cells sorted from blood, collected in a trial of the OX40 agonist ivuxolimab. The V gene is TRBV11-3, the J gene TRBJ1-1; D unresolved. The CDR3, as DNA: TGTGCCAGCAGCTTAAAAGGAAACACTGAAGCTTTCTTT. It is translated as CASSLKGNTEAFF.